The 29 T cell receptor beta chains presented below share a single source sample, sequenced in a study of blood T cell repertoires in COVID-19. Produced via immunoSEQ multiplex PCR; TCRdb's table is partial and in-frame only. The sample shows 200,000 or so clones, roughly 80% of them seen only once. The sample comprised peripheral blood. The receptors were gathered from a human donor in a cohort sampled during active COVID-19.

The chain employs TRBV27 and TRBJ2-7, with D possibly being TRBD2 (6 bases). CDR1 and CDR2 from the germline V gene are MNHEY and SMNVEV (reference sequence). The CDR3 length is 17 residues. V was pared by 6 bases and J by 5 bases, with 26 bases between. For the CDR3, the DNA is TGTGCCAGCAGCCGCATGCGAGGGACTGCTATTATCCACGAGCAGTACTTC. It encodes CASSRMRGTAIIHEQYF.

The rearrangement links TRBV7-2 to TRBJ1-1; weak D call: TRBD1 (5 bases). V dropped 1 base and J dropped 13 bases, with 16 bases sitting between them. This CDR3 spans 13 amino acids. Germline CDR1 reads SGHTA; CDR2 reads FQGNSA. CDR3 sequence: CASSLVSGRAGFF. CDR3 DNA sequence: TGTGCCAGCAGCTTAGTTTCGGGCAGGGCCGGTTTCTTT.

This clone has just a few counts. This chain joins TRBV29-1 and TRBJ1-2; D remains unclear. CDR1 and CDR2 from the germline V gene are SQVTM and ANQGSEA. CDR3 length: 11 residues. Trimming left V 3 bases short and J 3 bases short, with 5 bases between. In DNA form, the CDR3 reads TGCAGCGTTGACGACTACTATGGCTACACCTTC. Translation: CSVDDYYGYTF.

The chain uses TRBV6-5 and TRBJ1-2; D might be TRBD1 (6 bases). This CDR3 is built from 13 residues. Germline V gene data show CDR1 as MNHEY and CDR2 as SVGAGI. The germline V and J ends were trimmed by 1 base and 4 bases, with 7 bases remaining between them. The CDR3 loop reads CASSYYRAYGYTF. The CDR3 nucleotides read TGTGCCAGCAGTTACTACAGGGCCTATGGCTACACCTTC.

V and J are TRBV4-1 and TRBJ1-2; 8 bases map to TRBD1. The CDR3 has 16 residues. The germline V gene has CDR1 MGHRA and CDR2 YSYEKL. After removal of 2 bases from V and 4 bases from J, the junction contained 9 bases not matched to a gene. The CDR3 loop reads CASSQTPGQVFYGYTF. The CDR3 DNA reads as TGCGCCAGCAGCCAAACCCCGGGACAGGTTTTCTATGGCTACACCTTC.

The V call is TRBV10-3, the J call TRBJ1-1, with 10 bases fitting TRBD1. The CDR3 extends over 15 amino acids. Germline values: CDR1 ENHRY, CDR2 SYGVKD. V trimming: 6 bases; J trimming: 4 bases; junction bases outside the gene matches: 8. The CDR3 bases are TGTGCCATCAGGGGGACAGGGGAATATACCACTGAAGCTTTCTTT. As protein: CAIRGTGEYTTEAFF.

V usage is TRBV6-4 and J usage is TRBJ1-6; TRBD1 aligns across 7 bases. Per germline, CDR1 MRHNA and CDR2 SNTAGT. The V segment lost 2 bases and the J segment 7 bases; nucleotides outside the gene matches: 5. There are 15 residues in the CDR3. The CDR3 region has the DNA TGTGCCAGCAGTGACAACGCAGGGGGAAATTCACCCCTCCACTTT. Translated, it gives CASSDNAGGNSPLHF.

This clone has more than one count but fewer than ten. The CDR3 reads CAWTWGAGGNQPQHF. Written as DNA, the CDR3 is TGTGCCTGGACCTGGGGGGCAGGGGGAAATCAGCCCCAGCATTTT. This rearrangement joins TRBV30 to TRBJ1-5; 7 nucleotides align to TRBD1. The CDR3 has 15 amino acids. Germline CDR1 is GTSNPN and CDR2 is SVGIG (reference sequence). V shed 4 bases, J shed 4 bases, and the junction held 10 bases outside the gene matches.

This chain connects TRBV4-1 to TRBJ1-2; no clear D gene. In germline, CDR1 is MGHRA, CDR2 YSYEKL. Trimming left V 5 bases short and J 4 bases short, with 14 bases between. The CDR3 is 14 amino acids. CDR3 coding DNA: TGCGCCAGCAGCTCTTCCGACTCAATCTATGGCTACACCTTC. This codes for CASSSSDSIYGYTF.

The sample holds one count of this clone. The genes are TRBV23-1 and TRBJ1-1; no clear D. Being an ORF, TRBV23-1 has a function that is uncertain. The V end lost 0 bases, the J end lost 2 bases, and 19 bases lay between the germline ends. CDR3 size: 18 residues. This CDR3 reads CASSQSEAPQDYNTEAFF. CDR3 sequence (DNA): TGCGCCAGCAGTCAATCGGAGGCGCCCCAGGATTACAACACTGAAGCTTTCTTT.

The CDR3 bases are TGTGCCAGCAGTTCCAGCGGGAGTCTGGGTAGGGTTCAGTACTTC. Amino acid sequence: CASSSSGSLGRVQYF. The chain carries TRBV27 and TRBJ2-4, with 8 bases that match TRBD2. From germline, CDR1 is MNHEY and CDR2 SMNVEV (reference sequence). This CDR3 is 15 amino acids long. V shed 4 bases and J 11 bases; nucleotides not matched to a gene: 13.

Only one count was recorded for this clone. At the DNA level, this CDR3 is encoded by other sequences in the same sample as well. This chain uses TRBV5-1 with TRBJ1-2, with D perhaps TRBD1 (5 bases). The CDR3 contains 13 residues. V lost 0 bases and J lost 2, with 5 bases in between. Germline V CDR1 and CDR2: SGHRS, YFSETQ. The CDR3 region has the DNA TGCGCCAGCAGCTTGGGACAGAACTATGGCTACACCTTC. This sequence encodes CASSLGQNYGYTF.

With respect to this clone: An end of the junction differs from the germline gene, which may be a read error. The chain links TRBV11-1 to TRBJ2-7; perhaps TRBD1 as D (5 bases). Germline assignment: CDR1 SGHAT and CDR2 FQDESV (reference sequence). The CDR3 totals 14 residues. In nucleotides, the CDR3 is TGTGCCAGCAGCTCAGGGCCCCGCTCCTACAAGCAGTACTTC. Protein product: CASSSGPRSYKQYF. The whole variable domain, filled in from reference TRBV11-1 and TRBJ2-7, reads EAEVAQSPRYKITEKSQAVAFWCDPISGHATLYWYRQILGQGPELLVQFQDESVVDDSQLPKDRFSAERLKGVDSTLKIQPAELGDSAMYLCASSSGPRSYKQYFGPGTRLTVT.

This clone was counted once. The rearrangement joins TRBV28 to TRBJ2-7; TRBD2 might be the D (6 bases). The ends were cut back, 3 bases at V and 2 bases at J, with 14 bases in the middle. Germline V CDR1 and CDR2: MDHEN, SYDVKM. CDR3 length: 15 amino acids. For the CDR3, the DNA is TGTGCCAGCAGTTTGTTGGGAGGTACTCCCTACGAGCAGTACTTC. Encoded protein: CASSLLGGTPYEQYF.

V usage is TRBV19 and J usage is TRBJ2-3; D may be TRBD1 (6 bases). Germline V lookup: CDR1 LNHDA, CDR2 SQIVND (reference sequence). The CDR3 extends over 14 amino acids. With 5 bases removed from V and 9 bases from J, the gap between germline ends came to 18 bases. CDR3 in amino acids: CASSQRGGAGTQYF. The CDR3 region has the DNA TGTGCCAGTAGTCAAAGAGGGGGTGCCGGAACGCAGTATTTT.

This chain joins TRBV9 and TRBJ2-7, with D hard to call. CDR3 length equals 15 residues. The germline gives CDR1 SGDLS, CDR2 YYNGEE. V was clipped by 4 bases and J by 0 bases, with 14 bases between them. CDR3 amino acids: CASSPLGRSSYEQYF. CDR3 DNA sequence: TGTGCCAGCAGCCCTTTGGGCAGAAGCTCCTACGAGCAGTACTTC.

The chain carries TRBV7-2 and TRBJ2-1, with TRBD2 matching over 10 bases. Unmatched junction bases numbered 7, after V lost 5 bases and J lost 3 bases. The V gene's germline CDR1 is SGHTA and CDR2 FQGNSA. The CDR3 runs to 16 residues. The CDR3 nucleotides are TGTGCCAGCAGCCCACCCGGGACTAGCGTCTACAATGAGCAGTTCTTC. Amino acids: CASSPPGTSVYNEQFF. Using reference TRBV7-2 and TRBJ2-1 for the parts outside the CDR3, the full variable domain is GAGVSQSPSNKVTEKGKDVELRCDPISGHTALYWYRQSLGQGLEFLIYFQGNSAPDKSGLPSDRFSAERTGGSVSTLTIQRTQQEDSAVYLCASSPPGTSVYNEQFFGPGTRLTVL.

The V and J genes are TRBV12-3 or TRBV12-4 and TRBJ2-5; possible D gene TRBD1, 5 bases. The V end was cut by 8 bases, the J end by 5 bases, with 9 bases between. The CDR3 has 11 residues. CDR3 DNA sequence: TGTGCCAGCGGACATGGGGAGACCCAGTACTTC. Its protein is CASGHGETQYF.

This chain connects TRBV7-6 to TRBJ2-1; 13 bases are a match to TRBD2. The germline CDR1 and CDR2 sequences are SGHVS and FNYEAQ. The CDR3 runs 15 residues. V lost 5 bases to trimming and J lost 8 bases; unmatched junction nucleotides: 6. In nucleotides, the CDR3 is TGTGCCAGCAGCGCTAGACTAGCGGGAGGCGATGAGCAGTTCTTC. This codes for CASSARLAGGDEQFF.

The chain joins TRBV3-1 (or the pseudogene TRBV3-2) to TRBJ2-7; 12 bases are a match to TRBD2. Germline V gene sequence: CDR1 LGHDT, CDR2 YNNKEL (reference sequence). The length of the CDR3 is 15 residues. The V gene end was trimmed by 0 bases and the J gene end by 7 bases; junction bases not matched to a gene: 4. Here the CDR3 reads CASSQEILAGGEQYF. In DNA form, the CDR3 reads TGTGCCAGCAGCCAAGAAATACTAGCGGGAGGAGAGCAGTACTTC.

The chain recombines TRBV6-5 with TRBJ1-2, with 7 nucleotides matching TRBD1. The trim removed 6 bases at V and 2 bases at J, leaving 9 bases unmatched. The CDR3 covers 15 residues. Germline values: CDR1 MNHEY, CDR2 SVGAGI. Here the CDR3 DNA reads TGTGCCAGCAGCGCAAGATGGGACAGAAACTATGGCTACACCTTC. This encodes CASSARWDRNYGYTF.

The chain combines TRBV20-1 with TRBJ1-2; D is undetermined. V dropped 5 bases and J dropped 7 bases, with 11 bases sitting between them. The CDR3 is made up of 11 amino acids. Germline CDR1 and CDR2: DFQATT and SNEGSKA (reference sequence). The CDR3 bases are TGCAGTGCTGAGGGAGCGACTGGCTACACCTTC. Translation: CSAEGATGYTF.

This clone was detected once. The chain is built from TRBV9 and TRBJ1-2, with 7 bases matching TRBD1. Germline CDR1 SGDLS, CDR2 YYNGEE. J gave up 3 bases and V 8 bases, and 4 bases lay outside the gene matches. This CDR3 has 12 amino acids. This CDR3 reads CARRQGDYGYTF. The CDR3 DNA reads TGTGCCAGACGACAGGGAGACTATGGCTACACCTTC.

The chain couples TRBV28 to TRBJ1-2; 9 nucleotides agree with TRBD1. This CDR3 has 14 amino acids. Germline lookup yields CDR1 MDHEN and CDR2 SYDVKM. V shed 6 bases and J 2 bases; nucleotides not matched to a gene: 4. The DNA of the CDR3 is TGTGCCAGCAGCCCGGGACAGGGAAACTATGGCTACACCTTC. Translation gives CASSPGQGNYGYTF.

CDR3: CASSLGELGNSPLHF. CDR3 in DNA: TGTGCCAGCAGCTTGGGGGAGTTAGGTAATTCACCCCTCCACTTT. V gene TRBV5-6 combines with J gene TRBJ1-6; unclear D gene. The CDR3 has 15 amino acids. V shed 0 bases and J shed 6 bases, with 10 bases lying between them. The germline CDR1 and CDR2 sequences are SGHDT and YYEEEE.

The chain is built from TRBV27 and TRBJ1-1; D is possibly TRBD1 (5 bases). V lost 0 bases, J lost 2 bases, and 16 bases lay in between. The CDR3 covers 17 residues. The germline gives CDR1 MNHEY, CDR2 SMNVEV (reference sequence). The CDR3 sequence: CASSLSFGGTGNTEAFF. The CDR3 region has the DNA TGTGCCAGCAGTTTATCGTTTGGCGGGACGGGTAACACTGAAGCTTTCTTT.

In DNA form, the CDR3 reads TGTGCCAGCAGCCGACCGGGACAGACCTACGAGCAGTACTTC. Residues: CASSRPGQTYEQYF. The chain links TRBV3-1 (or the pseudogene TRBV3-2) to TRBJ2-7; 7 positions agree with TRBD1. CDR1 and CDR2 (germline): LGHDT, YNNKEL (reference sequence). CDR3 length equals 14 residues. V was pared by 4 bases and J by 2 bases, with 5 bases of the junction left unmatched.

The chain joins TRBV9 to TRBJ2-1; 10 bases align to TRBD2. Germline loops: CDR1 SGDLS, CDR2 YYNGEE. V was pared by 2 bases and J by 8 bases, with 10 bases of the junction left unmatched. The CDR3 contains 16 residues. The CDR3 DNA reads TGTGCCAGCAGCGTGCTAGCGGGAGAAGGTTGGGATGAGCAGTTCTTC. Its translation: CASSVLAGEGWDEQFF.

Comment on this clone: This sample also contains other DNA sequences that code for the same CDR3. The rearrangement joins TRBV19 to TRBJ1-1; 8 nucleotides match TRBD1. Looked up from germline, CDR1 is LNHDA and CDR2 is SQIVND (reference sequence). This CDR3 is built from 15 residues. V dropped 1 base and J dropped 5; count of bases not matched to a gene: 6. Written as DNA, the CDR3 is TGTGCCAGTAGTATAGCTGGGACAGGTTGGACTGAAGCTTTCTTT. Encoded protein: CASSIAGTGWTEAFF.